The present T cell receptor (beta chain) was sequenced within a study of memory CD4+ T cells and cytomegalovirus serostatus. Single viable CD3+CD4+CD8-CD45RO+ cells were sorted as the memory CD4+ T cells. Total CD4+ T cells were enriched by CD4 positive selection. Sequencing was performed with immunoSEQ multiplex PCR; in TCRdb, only in-frame clones are kept and a portion is missing. The top ten clones hold around 0.63% of a sample with tens of thousands of clones, around four fifths of them seen once. With 5 bases removed from V and 4 bases from J, the gap between germline ends came to 11 bases. This CDR3 comprises 14 residues. Germline values: CDR1 SGHAT, CDR2 FQNNGV.

The receptor's source is an adult in good health and CMV-seronegative. Some clones in this sample may be carry-over from other donors' samples. Sequenced sample: memory CD4+ T cells from blood. The chain recombines TRBV11-2 with TRBJ2-2; no clear D. Written as DNA, the CDR3 is TGTGCCAGCAGCCCTTCGACCCTCACCGGGGAGCTGTTTTTT. Residues: CASSPSTLTGELFF.